These 25 T cell receptor beta chains were all obtained from the same sample, sequenced in a study of blood T cells in healthy people across ages (dated by TCRdb to the mid-2010s). Receptor amplification or capture employed 5' RACE. Sequencing was carried out with an Illumina HiSeq 2500. A second PCR of about 7 to 12 cycles was run with a J-beta primer mix and a sample-barcoded 5' primer. The public reads were reprocessed in TCRdb via fastp at Q25 and MiXCR, keeping in-frame beta chains. Each record represents a unique CDR3 protein, reported with the most common genes and DNA among its rows. The sample yields hundreds of thousands of distinct CDR3 sequences; roughly 25% were counted once. The ten top clones hold 3% of the sample. These data also featured in a second study, about T cells of mothers and their children.

The sample taken for sequencing was blood. These receptors all come from a boy younger than 18 in good health.

The V gene is TRBV6-2 or TRBV6-3, the J gene TRBJ2-5; D might be TRBD1 (6 bases). Germline V gene data show CDR1 as MNHEY and CDR2 as SVGEGT. The CDR3 has 15 amino acids. The V end was cut by 2 bases, the J end by 0 bases, with 10 bases between. The CDR3 is CASSYERDNQETQYF. CDR3 nucleotides: TGTGCCAGCAGTTACGAAAGGGACAACCAAGAGACCCAGTACTTC.

This clonotype was picked up one time. This sequence joins TRBV11-2 and TRBJ1-4; perhaps TRBD1 as D (6 bases). Per germline, CDR1 SGHAT and CDR2 FQNNGV. This CDR3 contains 16 residues. Trimming cost V 2 bases and J 5 bases, with 15 bases left between them. CDR3 DNA sequence: TGTGCCAGCAGCTTAACGGGGGGCCGGGAAAATGAAAAACTGTTTTTT. Translated, it gives CASSLTGGRENEKLFF.

The rearrangement joins TRBV2 to TRBJ2-2; D may be TRBD1 (5 bases). The V end lost 2 bases, the J end lost 2 bases, and 12 bases lay between the germline ends. The CDR3 spans 16 residues. CDR1 SNHLY and CDR2 FYNNEI come from the germline V gene. Here the CDR3 DNA reads TGTGCCAGCAGTGAATTAGGGGTGATAAACACCGGGGAGCTGTTTTTT. It encodes CASSELGVINTGELFF. Full variable domain (remainder filled in from reference TRBV2 and TRBJ2-2): EPEVTQTPSHQVTQMGQEVILRCVPISNHLYFYWYRQILGQKVEFLVSFYNNEISEKSEIFDDQFSVERPDGSNFTLKIRSTKLEDSAMYFCASSELGVINTGELFFGEGSRLTVL.

The table lists this clonotype with a count of one. The rearrangement links TRBV2 to TRBJ2-1; 9 nucleotides agree with TRBD2. CDR1 is SNHLY, CDR2 FYNNEI, per germline. V lost 10 bases to trimming and J lost 7 bases; unmatched junction nucleotides: 8. CDR3 length: 13 amino acids. The DNA for the CDR3 is TGTGCCACCAAGGGGAGCGGGGGGAATGAGCAGTTCTTC. Amino acid sequence: CATKGSGGNEQFF. Drawing the rest from reference TRBV2 and TRBJ2-1, the complete variable domain is EPEVTQTPSHQVTQMGQEVILRCVPISNHLYFYWYRQILGQKVEFLVSFYNNEISEKSEIFDDQFSVERPDGSNFTLKIRSTKLEDSAMYFCATKGSGGNEQFFGPGTRLTVL.

The CDR3 loop reads CASSPHPRGNTGELFF. The CDR3 DNA follows: TGTGCCAGCAGCCCCCACCCTCGGGGGAACACCGGGGAGCTGTTTTTT. The rearrangement links TRBV7-6 to TRBJ2-2; maybe TRBD2 (5 bases). Trimming left V 5 bases short and J 1 base short, with 14 bases between. The CDR3 is 16 amino acids. Germline values: CDR1 SGHVS, CDR2 FNYEAQ.

The rearrangement links TRBV7-9 to TRBJ2-7, with 11 bases identical to TRBD2. The CDR3 totals 15 residues. Per the germline V gene, CDR1 is SEHNR and CDR2 is FQNEAQ (reference sequence). The junction had 3 bases not matched to a gene; V was cut back by 3 bases and J by 2 bases. CDR3 sequence reads: CASSFPSGGTYEQYF. The CDR3 DNA sequence: TGTGCCAGCAGCTTTCCTAGCGGGGGGACCTACGAGCAGTACTTC.

The V call is TRBV21-1, the J call TRBJ1-6. TRBV21-1 is deemed a pseudogene. The length of the CDR3 is 16 residues. The CDR3 here is CASREERGTSNSPLHF. The CDR3, as DNA: TGTGCCAGCAGGGAAGAGCGCGGCACCTCTAATTCACCCCTCCACTTT.

V usage is TRBV20-1 and J usage is TRBJ2-1; 9 nucleotides match TRBD1. V was pared by 2 bases and J by 4 bases, with 6 bases of the junction left unmatched. This CDR3 is built from 15 residues. Germline V gene lookup returns CDR1 DFQATT and CDR2 SNEGSKA (reference sequence). The CDR3 sequence: CSARRGQGVYNEQFF. CDR3 in DNA: TGCAGTGCTAGAAGGGGACAGGGAGTTTACAATGAGCAGTTCTTC.

The J gene is TRBJ2-2, the V gene TRBV9; no firm D call. The CDR3 contains 16 residues. The germline V gene encodes CDR1 SGDLS and CDR2 YYNGEE. Trimming removed 1 base at V and 6 bases at J, with 16 bases between. CDR3 in DNA: TGTGCCAGCAGCGTAAATATATATTATGGGTCCGGGGAGCTGTTTTTT. It translates to CASSVNIYYGSGELFF.

This sequence joins TRBV11-2 and TRBJ2-7, with D perhaps matching TRBD2 (5 bases). Germline V lookup: CDR1 SGHAT, CDR2 FQNNGV. The CDR3 covers 16 residues. V gave up 0 bases and J gave up 5 bases, with 17 bases separating them. The CDR3 is CASSLDGQEVFDEQYF. The CDR3 DNA sequence: TGTGCCAGCAGCTTAGATGGGCAGGAGGTGTTCGACGAGCAGTACTTC.

This chain joins TRBV7-2 and TRBJ1-1; D uncertain. V was cut by 6 bases and J by 7 bases, with 3 bases left in between. CDR3 length: 9 amino acids. Germline V lookup: CDR1 SGHTA, CDR2 FQGNSA. DNA of the CDR3: TGTGCCAGCAGTTATGAAGCTTTCTTT. Amino acid sequence: CASSYEAFF.

The CDR3: CASSLARTGNNEQFF. In nucleotides, the CDR3 is TGTGCCAGCAGCTTAGCAAGGACAGGGAACAATGAGCAGTTCTTC. The chain carries TRBV7-9 and TRBJ2-1, with 8 bases matching TRBD1. CDR1 and CDR2 from the germline V gene are SEHNR and FQNEAQ (reference sequence). V trimming: 0 bases; J trimming: 5 bases; junction bases outside the gene matches: 3. This CDR3 region has 15 residues.

V gene TRBV28 combines with J gene TRBJ1-2; D is perhaps TRBD1 (6 bases). Germline CDR1 and CDR2: MDHEN and SYDVKM. The CDR3 is 15 residues long. Trimming left V 5 bases short and J 2 bases short, with 15 bases between. CDR3 sequence (DNA): TGTGCCAGCAGTCCCGGGGGGGCGTCGAACTATGGCTACACCTTC. It yields the protein CASSPGGASNYGYTF.

This clonotype occurred a few times. The chain is built from TRBV29-1 and TRBJ1-4; D is possibly TRBD1 (6 bases). From germline, CDR1 is SQVTM and CDR2 ANQGSEA. This CDR3 comprises 14 residues. Deletions cut 4 bases from V and 8 bases from J, with 17 bases between. CDR3 nucleotides: TGCAGCGTTGGGGGGCCTACCGGGAAGGAAAAACTGTTTTTT. Its protein product is CSVGGPTGKEKLFF.

This clonotype was seen a handful of times. The rearrangement links TRBV6-5 to TRBJ1-1; tentatively, D is TRBD1 (5 bases). The CDR3 length is 16 residues. Germline V gene lookup returns CDR1 MNHEY and CDR2 SVGAGI. V lost 0 bases, J lost 1 base, and 12 bases lay in between. CDR3 in DNA: TGTGCCAGCAGTTACTCGCGCCAGGGACCGAACACTGAAGCTTTCTTT. This encodes CASSYSRQGPNTEAFF.

The rearrangement joins TRBV14 to TRBJ2-5; TRBD1 agrees at 8 bases. V gave up 5 bases and J gave up 5 bases; unmatched junction bases: 10. This CDR3 is built from 15 residues. Germline V gene sequence: CDR1 SGHDN, CDR2 FVKESK. CDR3 bases: TGTGCCAGCAGCAACAGGACAGGGCCCTGGGAGACCCAGTACTTC. As protein: CASSNRTGPWETQYF.

V and J are TRBV7-9 and TRBJ2-7; 7 bases map to TRBD1. The CDR3 covers 16 residues. The germline V gene has CDR1 SEHNR and CDR2 FQNEAQ (reference sequence). Unmatched junction bases numbered 6, after V lost 1 base and J lost 0 bases. CDR3 DNA: TGTGCCAGCAGCTTAGGCGACAGGGATATCTCCTACGAGCAGTACTTC. The encoded protein is CASSLGDRDISYEQYF.

This clonotype was picked up a small number of times. This sequence joins TRBV20-1 and TRBJ2-5; no reliable D call. The CDR3 runs to 13 residues. The ends were cut back, 0 bases at V and 5 bases at J, with 10 bases in the middle. Germline V gene sequence: CDR1 DFQATT, CDR2 SNEGSKA (reference sequence). As DNA, the CDR3 is TGCAGTGCTAGAGATCCAACCGGGGAGACCCAGTACTTC. Encoded protein: CSARDPTGETQYF.

In this sample, this clonotype turned up a few times. The chain carries TRBV20-1 and TRBJ2-1; no clear D gene. This CDR3 region has 13 residues. Germline assignment: CDR1 DFQATT and CDR2 SNEGSKA (reference sequence). V was shortened by 1 base and J by 12 bases, with 16 bases between the two germline ends. The CDR3 DNA is TGCAGTGCTAGAGTTCGACTGAGGATGGGGCAGTTCTTC. This encodes CSARVRLRMGQFF.

V gene TRBV28 combines with J gene TRBJ2-7; D tentatively fits TRBD1 or TRBD2 (6 bases each). This CDR3 comprises 16 residues. V dropped 5 bases and J dropped 1 base, with 18 bases sitting between them. CDR1 is MDHEN, CDR2 SYDVKM, per germline. CDR3 in amino acids: CASSTLRGGRSYEQYF. In nucleotides, the CDR3 is TGTGCCAGCAGTACCCTTCGAGGGGGGCGGTCCTACGAGCAGTACTTC.

In its sample, this clonotype was seen a few times. CDR3 in DNA: TGTGCCAGCGGAAGGGACAGGGGTAGCACATCTGGGGCCAACGTCCTGACTTTC. Amino acid sequence: CASGRDRGSTSGANVLTF. The chain links TRBV6-1 to TRBJ2-6, with TRBD1 matching over 10 bases. The germline CDR1 and CDR2 sequences are MNHNS and SASEGT. This CDR3 contains 18 residues. The V and J ends lost 8 bases and 1 base, in that order; junction bases with no gene match: 11.

The V and J genes are TRBV7-2 and TRBJ2-1, with TRBD2 identical over 14 bases. The CDR3 length is 18 residues. V shed 1 base and J 3 bases; nucleotides not matched to a gene: 5. Germline V gene data show CDR1 as SGHTA and CDR2 as FQGNSA. The CDR3 region has the DNA TGTGCCAGCAGCTTAGAAGGGACTAGCGGGAGATACTACAATGAGCAGTTCTTC. Protein sequence: CASSLEGTSGRYYNEQFF.

This clonotype was seen a handful of times. The chain links TRBV20-1 to TRBJ2-3, with 7 bases identical to TRBD2. V lost 7 bases and J lost 2; bases outside the gene matches: 9. This CDR3 contains 14 residues. Germline V CDR1 and CDR2: DFQATT, SNEGSKA (reference sequence). Here the CDR3 DNA reads TGCAGTGTTCTCCGAGCGGGGCACACAGATACGCAGTATTTT. It codes for CSVLRAGHTDTQYF.

The CDR3 sequence: CATTRSGGEQFF. CDR3 DNA sequence: TGTGCCACTACCCGATCAGGGGGGGAGCAGTTCTTC. The V call is TRBV3-1, the J call TRBJ2-5, with D possibly TRBD1 on 7 matching bases. The J call could be wrong; TRBJ2-1 is a better fit for the DNA end. This CDR3 is built from 12 residues. Per the germline V gene, CDR1 is LGHDT and CDR2 is YNNKEL (reference sequence).

V and J are TRBV5-1 and TRBJ2-2; either TRBD1 or TRBD2 may fit D (5 bases each). Per the germline V gene, CDR1 is SGHRS and CDR2 is YFSETQ. Trimming pared 0 bases from V and 4 bases from J, leaving 13 bases between. The CDR3 loop spans 16 amino acids. CDR3 nucleotide sequence: TGCGCCAGCAGCTTGGAACGCAGGGAGTTCACCGGGGAGCTGTTTTTT. This translates into CASSLERREFTGELFF. The full variable domain, rest sourced from reference TRBV5-1 and TRBJ2-2, is KAGVTQTPRYLIKTRGQQVTLSCSPISGHRSVSWYQQTPGQGLQFLFEYFSETQRNKGNFPGRFSGRQFSNSRSEMNVSTLELGDSALYLCASSLERREFTGELFFGEGSRLTVL.